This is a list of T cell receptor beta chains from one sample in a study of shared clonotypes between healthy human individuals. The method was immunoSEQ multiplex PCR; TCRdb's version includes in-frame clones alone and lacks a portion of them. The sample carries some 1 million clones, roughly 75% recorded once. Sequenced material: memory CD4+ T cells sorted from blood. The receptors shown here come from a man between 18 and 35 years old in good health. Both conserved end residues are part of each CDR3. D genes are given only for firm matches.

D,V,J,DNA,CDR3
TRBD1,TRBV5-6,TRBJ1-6,TGTGCCAGCAGCCGCGACAGGGGGAATTCACCCCTCCACTTT,CASSRDRGNSPLHF
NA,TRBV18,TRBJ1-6,TGTGCCAGCACACAGGAGAATAATTCACCCCTCCACTTT,CASTQENNSPLHF
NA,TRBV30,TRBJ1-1,TGTGCCTGGACCTTGAACACTGAAGCTTTCTTT,CAWTLNTEAFF
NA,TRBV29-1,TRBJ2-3,TGCAGCGACTATACAGCCACAGATACGCAGTATTTT,CSDYTATDTQYF
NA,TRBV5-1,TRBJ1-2,TGCGCCAGCAGCCCGGACAACCTCTATGGCTACACCTTC,CASSPDNLYGYTF
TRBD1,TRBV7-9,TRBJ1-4,TGTGCCAGCAGCTTAGCAACAGGGGGAGCCCATGAAAAACTGTTTTTT,CASSLATGGAHEKLFF
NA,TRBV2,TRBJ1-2,TGTGCCAGCAGTGAGGTGTCAGGGAACTTCTACACCTTC,CASSEVSGNFYTF
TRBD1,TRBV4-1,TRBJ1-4,TGCGCCAGCAGCCAAGGGACCGGGACAGAGAATGAAAAACTGTTTTTT,CASSQGTGTENEKLFF
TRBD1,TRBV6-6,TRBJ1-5,TGTGCCAGCAGTAGACAGGGTGGCCAGCCCCAGCATTTT,CASSRQGGQPQHF
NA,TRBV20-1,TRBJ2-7,TGCAGTGCTCCACCGGACGACGAGCAGTACTTC,CSAPPDDEQYF
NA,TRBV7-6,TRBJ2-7,TGTGCCAGCAGCGAGACAGGATTTCCTGTGGGGGAGCAGTACTTC,CASSETGFPVGEQYF
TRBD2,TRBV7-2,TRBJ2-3,TGTGCCAGCAGTTCAAGACTAGCGGGAGGGCCAGATACGCAGTATTTT,CASSSRLAGGPDTQYF
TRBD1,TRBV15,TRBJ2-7,TGTGCCACCAGCAGAGGGACACAGGGGGCTCGTCACTTC,CATSRGTQGARHF
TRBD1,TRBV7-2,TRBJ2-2,TGTGCCAGCAGCACAATGGGACAGGGGCCCGGGGAGCTGTTTTTT,CASSTMGQGPGELFF
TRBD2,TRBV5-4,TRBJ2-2,TGTGCCAGCAGCTTGAAGGGTAGCGGGAGCGCCGGGGAGCTGTTTTTT,CASSLKGSGSAGELFF
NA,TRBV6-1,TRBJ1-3,TGTGCCACACAAAAACAGGTCTCTGGAAACACCATATATTTT,CATQKQVSGNTIYF
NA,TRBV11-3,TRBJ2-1,TGTGCCAGCAGTACCCAAGCGGGTTTTTTGGACAATGAGCAGTTCTTC,CASSTQAGFLDNEQFF